This T cell receptor beta chain was recorded in a study of Graves' ophthalmopathy and Graves' hyperthyroidism. Across the study: Calling hyperthyroidism stable required that no ophthalmopathy show up within 18 months of follow-up. Study-wide results and limits: Most expanded clonotypes from thyroid (those above 0.001 frequency) were also found in blood. The model's ophthalmopathy progression predictions had more than 55% sensitivity and just under 75% specificity.

The authors amplified TCR beta CDR3 regions from RNA transcripts. Second-round multiplex PCR came after first-round RT-PCR with HTBI primers. TCRdb passed the multiplex PCR reads through MiXCR, listing each CDR3 protein once. This sample yields approximately 540,000 distinct CDR3 sequences, of which approximately 37% are seen a single time; around 4.6% belongs to the top ten. This clonotype was counted a few times. Its antigen is unknown. A junction boundary mismatches the germline segment, possibly from a read error. The CDR3 is 14 amino acids. In germline, CDR1 is ENHRY, CDR2 SYGVKD. The clonotype comes from an adult man with Graves' hyperthyroidism. The sequenced sample was peripheral blood or thyroid tissue (not recorded which). J is TRBJ1-1 and V is TRBV10-3; possible D gene TRBD1, 6 bases. CDR3 nucleotides: TGTGCCAACAGTAACGACAGGAAGAACACTGAAGCTTTCTTT. Protein sequence: CANSNDRKNTEAFF.